Each of the 8 T cell receptor beta chains below was sequenced from the same sample in a study of Graves' ophthalmopathy and Graves' hyperthyroidism. From RNA, the CDR3 regions of TCR beta chains were amplified and sequenced. Following a first-round RT-PCR that used HTBI primers, a second-round multiplex PCR was carried out. TCRdb processed the multiplex PCR reads anew with MiXCR; each CDR3 protein has one entry. The table includes 170,000 or so distinct CDR3 sequences, 35% to 50% detected once. Sequenced sample: peripheral blood. Receptors originate from a man in his thirties or forties with Graves' ophthalmopathy.

V gene TRBV12-3 or TRBV12-4 combines with J gene TRBJ1-1; possible D gene TRBD1, 6 bases. Deletions cut 8 bases from V and 1 base from J, with 17 bases between. This CDR3 has 15 residues. The CDR3 loop is CASLPTGQTNTEAFF. CDR3 coding DNA: TGTGCCAGCTTGCCCACCGGACAGACGAACACTGAAGCTTTCTTT.

This clonotype was seen at least ten times. The rearrangement joins TRBV12-3 or TRBV12-4 to TRBJ2-7, with a tentative D call TRBD1 (5 bases). V lost 5 bases and J lost 0, with 14 bases in between. This CDR3 contains 15 residues. CDR3 in DNA: TGTGCCAGCAGTATCTTTCGGACATTCTCCTACGAGCAGTACTTC. It yields the protein CASSIFRTFSYEQYF.

The gene calls are TRBV29-1 and TRBJ1-6; D unclear. V lost 4 bases, J lost 8 bases, and 12 bases lay in between. CDR1 and CDR2 (germline): SQVTM, ANQGSEA. The CDR3 runs 13 residues. CDR3 residues: CSVALPGDSPLHF. CDR3 DNA: TGCAGCGTTGCATTGCCTGGGGATTCACCCCTCCACTTT. The whole variable domain, remainder taken from reference TRBV29-1 and TRBJ1-6, is SAVISQKPSRDICQRGTSLTIQCQVDSQVTMMFWYRQQPGQSLTLIATANQGSEATYESGFVIDKFPISRPNLTFSTLTVSNMSPEDSSIYLCSVALPGDSPLHFGNGTRLTVT.

The CDR3 spells CSARGRTVFEQYF. CDR3 in DNA: TGCAGTGCTAGAGGAAGGACGGTCTTCGAGCAGTACTTC. The chain combines TRBV20-1 with TRBJ2-7; no definite D call. The CDR3 extends over 13 amino acids. Trimming took 1 base from V and 6 from J, leaving 13 bases between them. Germline loops: CDR1 DFQATT, CDR2 SNEGSKA (reference sequence).

This chain links TRBV7-9 with TRBJ1-5; D perhaps matches TRBD1 (5 bases). The CDR3 has 15 amino acids. The germline V and J ends were trimmed by 0 bases and 5 bases, with 11 bases remaining between them. CDR1 is SEHNR and CDR2 is FQNEAQ in the germline V gene (reference sequence). Here the CDR3 reads CASSLAEQGHQPQHF. The CDR3 bases are TGTGCCAGCAGCTTAGCAGAGCAGGGTCATCAGCCCCAGCATTTT.

Here the CDR3 DNA reads TGTGCCAGCGGCTGGACAGAGCGCTATGGCTACACCTTC. Translation: CASGWTERYGYTF. This chain joins TRBV27 and TRBJ1-2, with a weak D call TRBD1 (6 bases). Trimming took off 8 bases at V and 4 bases at J, with 14 bases between the two ends. Per the germline V gene, CDR1 is MNHEY and CDR2 is SMNVEV (reference sequence). CDR3 length: 13 residues.

Many counts were recorded for this clonotype. The V call is TRBV12-3 or TRBV12-4, the J call TRBJ2-4; tentative D call: TRBD2 (6 bases). This CDR3 has 12 amino acids. Trimming cost V 6 bases and J 9 bases, with 12 bases left between them. The CDR3 nucleotides are TGTGCCAGCAGAAAAGGGACTCTCATTCAGTACTTC. Its translation: CASRKGTLIQYF.

The chain uses TRBV29-1 and TRBJ1-1; D is ambiguous. Per the germline V gene, CDR1 is SQVTM and CDR2 is ANQGSEA. The CDR3 is 12 amino acids. V was cut by 4 bases and J by 1 base, with 7 bases left in between. Here the CDR3 DNA reads TGCAGCGTTGTATCGGGGAACACTGAAGCTTTCTTT. Residues: CSVVSGNTEAFF.